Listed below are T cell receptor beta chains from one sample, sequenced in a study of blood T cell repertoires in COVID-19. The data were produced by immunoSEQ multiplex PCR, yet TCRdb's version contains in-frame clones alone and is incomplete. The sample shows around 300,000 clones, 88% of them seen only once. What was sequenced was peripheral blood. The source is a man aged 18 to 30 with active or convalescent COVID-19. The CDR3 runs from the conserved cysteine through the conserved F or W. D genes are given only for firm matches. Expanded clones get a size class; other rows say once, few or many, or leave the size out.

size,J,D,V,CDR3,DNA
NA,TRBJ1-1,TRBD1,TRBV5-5,CASTRNTGAVNTEAFF,TGTGCCAGCACCAGGAATACAGGGGCCGTGAACACTGAAGCTTTCTTT
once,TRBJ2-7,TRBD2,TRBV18,CASSPAGGGGFHLQYF,TGTGCCAGCTCCCCGGCCGGCGGCGGGGGGTTTCATCTACAGTACTTC
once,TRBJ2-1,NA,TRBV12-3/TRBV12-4,CASSFVPNEQFF,TGTGCCAGCAGTTTTGTCCCAAATGAGCAGTTCTTC
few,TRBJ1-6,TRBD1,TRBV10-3,CATSQGVGDSPLHF,TGTGCCACAAGTCAGGGGGTAGGAGATTCACCCCTCCACTTT
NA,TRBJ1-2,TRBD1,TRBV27,CATHKRGQGIYGYTF,TGTGCCACTCACAAAAGAGGACAGGGGATCTATGGCTACACCTTC
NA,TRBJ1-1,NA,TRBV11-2,CASSFIRGTGHRAFF,TGTGCCAGCAGCTTCATAAGGGGAACAGGCCATAGGGCTTTCTTT
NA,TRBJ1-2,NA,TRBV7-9,CASSFAGPYYGYTF,TGTGCCAGCAGCTTCGCAGGGCCCTACTATGGCTACACCTTC
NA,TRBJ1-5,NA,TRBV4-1,CASSQGFSGNNQPQHF,TGCGCCAGCAGCCAAGGTTTTTCGGGGAACAATCAGCCCCAGCATTTT
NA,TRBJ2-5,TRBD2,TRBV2,CASRSGTSGGGLWETQYF,TGTGCCAGCAGATCCGGGACTAGCGGGGGTGGATTATGGGAGACCCAGTACTTC
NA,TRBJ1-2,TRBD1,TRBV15,CATSRDLDRGAYGYTF,TGTGCCACCAGCAGAGATCTTGACAGGGGGGCCTATGGCTACACCTTC
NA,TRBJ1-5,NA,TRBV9,CASSVAGSQPQHF,TGTGCCAGCAGCGTAGCAGGGTCCCAGCCCCAGCATTTT
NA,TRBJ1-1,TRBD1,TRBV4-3,CASSQDRTGGLSTEAFF,TGCGCCAGCAGCCAAGATCGGACAGGGGGGCTGAGCACTGAAGCTTTCTTT
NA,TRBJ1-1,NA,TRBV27,CASSFGGPAFF,TGTGCCAGCAGTTTTGGCGGCCCAGCTTTCTTT
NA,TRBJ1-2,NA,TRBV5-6,CASSLIIGEGSYTF,TGTGCCAGCAGCCTCATAATCGGGGAGGGATCCTACACCTTC
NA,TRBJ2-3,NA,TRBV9,CASSVPTGHHSTDTQYF,TGTGCCAGCAGTGTACCCACAGGTCACCATAGCACAGATACGCAGTATTTT
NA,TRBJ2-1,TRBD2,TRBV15,CATSTVVVAGGGHEQFF,TGTGCCACCAGCACCGTCGTAGTAGCGGGGGGGGGCCATGAGCAGTTCTTC
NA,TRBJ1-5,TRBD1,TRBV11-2,CASSLYTGGNQPQHF,TGTGCCAGCAGCTTGTATACAGGGGGCAATCAGCCCCAGCATTTT
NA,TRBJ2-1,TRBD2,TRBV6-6,CASSPYIAGHLYNEQFF,TGTGCCAGCAGTCCTTATATAGCGGGGCACCTCTACAATGAGCAGTTCTTC
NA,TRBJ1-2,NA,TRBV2,CASSEASRNGLNYGYTF,TGTGCCAGCAGTGAGGCCAGCCGAAATGGGCTTAACTATGGCTACACCTTC
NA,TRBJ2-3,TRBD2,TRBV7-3,CASSPKRRGEDTQYF,TGTGCCAGCAGCCCGAAGCGGCGGGGGGAAGATACGCAGTATTTT
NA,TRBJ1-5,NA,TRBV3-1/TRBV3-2,CASSPTGDQPQHF,TGTGCCAGCAGCCCAACAGGCGATCAGCCCCAGCATTTT
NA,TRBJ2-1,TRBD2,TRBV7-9,CASSPFRGLAGGLDEQFF,TGTGCCAGCAGCCCCTTCCGCGGACTAGCGGGGGGGCTCGATGAGCAGTTCTTC
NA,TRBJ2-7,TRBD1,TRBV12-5,CASGSRTGVEQYF,TGTGCTAGTGGTTCCCGGACAGGGGTCGAGCAGTACTTC
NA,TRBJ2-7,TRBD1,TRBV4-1,CASSRQQGYEQYF,TGCGCCAGCAGCCGTCAACAGGGGTACGAGCAGTACTTC
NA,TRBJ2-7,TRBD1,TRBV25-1,CASSEPGTALYEQYF,TGTGCCAGCAGTGAACCCGGGACAGCGCTCTACGAGCAGTACTTC
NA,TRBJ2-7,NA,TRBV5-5,CASGWAGVFNEQYF,TGTGCCAGCGGGTGGGCAGGGGTCTTTAACGAGCAGTACTTC
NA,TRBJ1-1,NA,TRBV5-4,CASSSRTDGTEAFF,TGTGCCAGCAGCTCCAGGACAGACGGAACTGAAGCTTTCTTT